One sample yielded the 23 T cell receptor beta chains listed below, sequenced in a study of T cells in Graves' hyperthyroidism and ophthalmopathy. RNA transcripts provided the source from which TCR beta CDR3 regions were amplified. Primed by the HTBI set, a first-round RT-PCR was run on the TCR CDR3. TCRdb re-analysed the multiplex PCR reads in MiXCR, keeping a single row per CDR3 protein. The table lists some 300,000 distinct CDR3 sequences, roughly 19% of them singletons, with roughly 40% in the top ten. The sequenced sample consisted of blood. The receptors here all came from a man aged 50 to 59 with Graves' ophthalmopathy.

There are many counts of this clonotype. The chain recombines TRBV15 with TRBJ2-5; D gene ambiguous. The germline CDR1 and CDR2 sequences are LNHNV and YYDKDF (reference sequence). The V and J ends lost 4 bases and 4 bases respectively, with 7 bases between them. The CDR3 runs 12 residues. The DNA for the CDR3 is TGTGCCACCAGCACTCAGGTAGAGACCCAGTACTTC. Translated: CATSTQVETQYF.

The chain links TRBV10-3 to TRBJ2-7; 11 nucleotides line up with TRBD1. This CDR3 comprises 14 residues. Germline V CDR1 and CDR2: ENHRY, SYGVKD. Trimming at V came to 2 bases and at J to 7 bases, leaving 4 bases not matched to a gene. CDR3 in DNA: TGTGCCATCAGTGAGGGACAGGGGGCAAGGGAGCAGTACTTC. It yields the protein CAISEGQGAREQYF.

The CDR3 region has the DNA TGCGCCAGCGAGGAGGCAGGCAAACCAGATACGCAGTATTTT. It encodes CASEEAGKPDTQYF. The rearrangement joins TRBV4-1 to TRBJ2-3, with TRBD2 as a possible D gene (5 bases). The CDR3 sequence is 14 residues long. Germline values: CDR1 MGHRA, CDR2 YSYEKL. V gave up 8 bases and J gave up 4 bases, with 16 bases separating them.

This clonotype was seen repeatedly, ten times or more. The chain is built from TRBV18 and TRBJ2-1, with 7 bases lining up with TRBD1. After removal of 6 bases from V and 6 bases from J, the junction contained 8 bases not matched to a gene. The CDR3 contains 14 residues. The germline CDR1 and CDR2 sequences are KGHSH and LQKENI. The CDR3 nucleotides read TGTGCCAGCTCTCCAACCGACAGGGCCAATGAGCAGTTCTTC. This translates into CASSPTDRANEQFF.

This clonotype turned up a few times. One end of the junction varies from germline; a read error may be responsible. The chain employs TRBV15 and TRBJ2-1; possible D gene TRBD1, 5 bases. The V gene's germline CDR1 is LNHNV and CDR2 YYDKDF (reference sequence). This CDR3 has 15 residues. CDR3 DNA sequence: TGTGCCACCAGCAGACATACTACCAAGGACAAGGAGCAGTTCTTC. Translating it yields CATSRHTTKDKEQFF.

The CDR3 DNA sequence: TGTGCCAGCACCAAAACGGGGCAGGCCCGCGGGACCCAGTACTTC. It translates to CASTKTGQARGTQYF. J is TRBJ2-5 and V is TRBV6-2 or TRBV6-3; D could derive from TRBD1 or TRBD2 (5 bases each). V gave up 7 bases and J gave up 7 bases, with 22 bases separating them. CDR1 and CDR2 (germline): MNHEY, SVGEGT. The CDR3 covers 15 residues.

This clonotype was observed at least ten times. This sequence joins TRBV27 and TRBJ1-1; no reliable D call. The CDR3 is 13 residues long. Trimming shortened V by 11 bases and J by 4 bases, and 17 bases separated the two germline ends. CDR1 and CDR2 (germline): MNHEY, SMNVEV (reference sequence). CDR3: CASSVPGLTEAFF. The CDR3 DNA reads TGTGCCTCCTCCGTCCCCGGGCTCACTGAAGCTTTCTTT.

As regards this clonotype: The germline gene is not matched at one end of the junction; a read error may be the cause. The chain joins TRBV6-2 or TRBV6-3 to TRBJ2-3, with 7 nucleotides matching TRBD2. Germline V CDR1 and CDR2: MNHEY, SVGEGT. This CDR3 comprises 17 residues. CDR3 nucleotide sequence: TGTGCCAGCAGATACTCTCCAAGCGGGACTAGCACAGATACGCAGTATTTT. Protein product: CASRYSPSGTSTDTQYF.

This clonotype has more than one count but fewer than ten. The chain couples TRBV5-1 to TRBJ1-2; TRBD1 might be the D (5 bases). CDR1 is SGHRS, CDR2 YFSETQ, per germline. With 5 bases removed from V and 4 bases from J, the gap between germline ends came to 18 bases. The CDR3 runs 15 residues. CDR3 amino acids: CASRDQEGRSYGYTF. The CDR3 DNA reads TGCGCCAGCAGGGACCAGGAGGGGAGGAGCTATGGCTACACCTTC. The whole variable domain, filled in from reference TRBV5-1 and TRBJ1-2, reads KAGVTQTPRYLIKTRGQQVTLSCSPISGHRSVSWYQQTPGQGLQFLFEYFSETQRNKGNFPGRFSGRQFSNSRSEMNVSTLELGDSALYLCASRDQEGRSYGYTFGSGTRLTVV.

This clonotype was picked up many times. The CDR3: CSASERLSYEQYF. DNA for the CDR3: TGCAGTGCTAGCGAGAGGCTGAGCTACGAGCAGTACTTC. The J gene is TRBJ2-7, the V gene TRBV20-1; D remains unclear. The CDR3 is 13 amino acids. Trimming cost V 3 bases and J 3 bases, with 12 bases left between them. The germline V gene encodes CDR1 DFQATT and CDR2 SNEGSKA (reference sequence).

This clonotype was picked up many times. CDR3 bases: TGCGCCAGCAGCTTCGGGAGCTCCTACGAGCAGTACTTC. Its translation: CASSFGSSYEQYF. The V gene is TRBV5-1, the J gene TRBJ2-7, with D maybe TRBD2 (6 bases). This CDR3 contains 13 residues. The V gene lost 2 bases and the J gene lost 0 bases, with 6 bases spanning the gap. Germline V gives CDR1 SGHRS, CDR2 YFSETQ.

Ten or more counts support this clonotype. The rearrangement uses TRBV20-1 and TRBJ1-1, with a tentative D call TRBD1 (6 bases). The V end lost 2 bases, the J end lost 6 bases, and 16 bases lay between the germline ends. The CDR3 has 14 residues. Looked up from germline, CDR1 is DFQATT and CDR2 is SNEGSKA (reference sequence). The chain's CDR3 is CSARLLRGQSEAFF. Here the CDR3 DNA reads TGCAGTGCTAGATTACTCCGAGGACAGTCTGAAGCTTTCTTT.

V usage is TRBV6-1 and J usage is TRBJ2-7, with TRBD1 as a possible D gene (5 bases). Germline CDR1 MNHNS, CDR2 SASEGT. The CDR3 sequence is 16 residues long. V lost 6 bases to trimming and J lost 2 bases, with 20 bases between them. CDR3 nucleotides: TGTGCCAGCAGATCGGTGACAGAAGCCAAAGCCTACGAGCAGTACTTC. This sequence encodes CASRSVTEAKAYEQYF.

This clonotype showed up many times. The CDR3 DNA reads TGTGCCTGGAGTGTACGGTACGAGCAGTACTTC. Translating it yields CAWSVRYEQYF. The V gene is TRBV30, the J gene TRBJ2-7; D not certain. V was pared by 0 bases and J by 4 bases, with 4 bases between. The V gene's germline CDR1 is GTSNPN and CDR2 SVGIG (reference sequence). The CDR3 sequence is 11 residues long.

CDR3 bases: TGTGCCAGCAGTTACGCTGGGGGAGTTGAAGCTTTCTTT. Its translation is CASSYAGGVEAFF. J is TRBJ1-1 and V is TRBV6-6; D perhaps matches TRBD1 (5 bases). Germline V lookup: CDR1 MNHNY, CDR2 SVGAGI (reference sequence). CDR3 length equals 13 residues. The V end was cut by 2 bases, the J end by 7 bases, with 11 bases between.

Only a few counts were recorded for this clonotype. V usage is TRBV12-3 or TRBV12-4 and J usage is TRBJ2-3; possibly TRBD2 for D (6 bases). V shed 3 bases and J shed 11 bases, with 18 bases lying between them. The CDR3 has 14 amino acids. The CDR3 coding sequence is TGTGCCAGCAGTTTCACACGGCCCCCCGGGGGGCAGTATTTT. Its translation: CASSFTRPPGGQYF.

The CDR3 sequence is CASTRGQGAGDYGYTF. CDR3 DNA: TGTGCCAGCACCCGGGGACAGGGGGCCGGCGACTATGGCTACACCTTC. This chain uses TRBV27 with TRBJ1-2; 12 nucleotides align to TRBD1. V was clipped by 7 bases and J by 3 bases; unmatched bases: 9. Germline V CDR1 and CDR2: MNHEY, SMNVEV (reference sequence). CDR3 length equals 16 residues.

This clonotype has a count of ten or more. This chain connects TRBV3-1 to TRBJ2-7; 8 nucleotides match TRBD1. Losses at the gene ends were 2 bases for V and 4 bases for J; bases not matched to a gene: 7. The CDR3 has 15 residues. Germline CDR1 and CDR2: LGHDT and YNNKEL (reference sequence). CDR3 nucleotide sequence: TGTGCCAGCAGCCAACGCCGGGACAGGTCTTACGAGCAGTACTTC. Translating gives CASSQRRDRSYEQYF.

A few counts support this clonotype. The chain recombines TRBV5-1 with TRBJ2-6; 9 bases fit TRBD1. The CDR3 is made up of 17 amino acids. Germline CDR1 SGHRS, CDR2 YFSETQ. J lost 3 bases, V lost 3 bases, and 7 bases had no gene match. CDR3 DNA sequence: TGCGCCAGCAGCTCGACACAGGGGGCGGTTGGGGCCAACGTCCTGACTTTC. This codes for CASSSTQGAVGANVLTF.

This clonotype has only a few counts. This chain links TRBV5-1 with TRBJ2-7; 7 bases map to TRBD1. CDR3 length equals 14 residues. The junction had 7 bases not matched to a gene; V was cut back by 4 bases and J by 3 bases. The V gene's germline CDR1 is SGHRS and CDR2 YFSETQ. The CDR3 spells CASSPGTAFYEQYF. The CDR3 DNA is TGCGCCAGCAGCCCCGGGACAGCCTTCTACGAGCAGTACTTC.

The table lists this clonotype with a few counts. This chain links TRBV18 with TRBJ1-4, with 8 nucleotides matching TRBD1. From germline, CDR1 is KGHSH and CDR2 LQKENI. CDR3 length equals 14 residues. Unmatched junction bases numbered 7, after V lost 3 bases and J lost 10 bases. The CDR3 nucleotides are TGTGCCAGCTCACCGGGCCAGGGGGCAAGAAAACTGTTTTTT. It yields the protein CASSPGQGARKLFF.

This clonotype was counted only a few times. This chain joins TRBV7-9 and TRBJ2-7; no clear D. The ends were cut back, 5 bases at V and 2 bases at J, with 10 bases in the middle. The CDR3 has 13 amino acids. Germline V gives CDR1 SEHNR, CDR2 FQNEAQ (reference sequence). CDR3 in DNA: TGTGCCAGCAGCCACTCGGATGCCTACGAGCAGTACTTC. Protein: CASSHSDAYEQYF.

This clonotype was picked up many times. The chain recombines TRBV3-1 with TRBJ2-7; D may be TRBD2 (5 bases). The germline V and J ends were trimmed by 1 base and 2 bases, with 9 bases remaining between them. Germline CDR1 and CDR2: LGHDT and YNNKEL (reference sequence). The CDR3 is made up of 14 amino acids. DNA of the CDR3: TGTGCCAGCAGCCAAGTCGCTAGCACCTACGAGCAGTACTTC. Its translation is CASSQVASTYEQYF.